This entry lists 5 T cell receptor beta chains sequenced from one sample in a study of CD8+ T cells in alopecia areata. RNA was isolated and reverse transcribed to cDNA, the sequencing template. Libraries were prepared by immunoSEQ multiplex PCR; TCRdb keeps only in-frame clonotypes and omits some of them. The profile covers roughly 110,000 clones, none occurring a single time. Source material: lesional skin. Receptors were obtained from a C3H/HeJ mouse with alopecia areata. The MHC haplotype of this mouse line is H2-k.

This clone was counted a few times. Mouse gene names and germline throughout. The sequenced fragment ends 4 residues before the CDR3 boundary, so the rest is inferred from the germline J gene. The chain uses TRBV13-2 and TRBJ2-7; D gene uncertain. V dropped 1 base and J dropped 3 bases, with 8 bases sitting between them. The CDR3 covers 13 residues. Germline CDR1 is NNHNN and CDR2 is SYGAGS (reference sequence). The covered CDR3 bases are TGTGCCAGCGGTGATTGGTCTGGCTAT. Protein product: CASGDWSGY. The entire CDR3 protein is CASGDWSGYEQYF.

Notes on this clone: Any gene name here is a mouse gene name. The missing CDR3 end, 4 residues past where the read stops, is filled in from the germline J gene. V usage is TRBV19 and J usage is TRBJ2-3; 12 bases fit TRBD1. J was trimmed by 2 bases and V by 4 bases; bases with no gene match: 5. The CDR3 sequence is 16 residues long. Per the germline V gene, CDR1 is FNHDT and CDR2 is SITEND (reference sequence). The DNA read from the CDR3 is TGTGCCAGCAGTCTTGGGACAGGGGGCGTTGCAGAA. It yields the protein CASSLGTGGVAE. The entire CDR3 is CASSLGTGGVAETLYF.

In this sample, this clone turned up a few times. All gene names here are mouse names. The sequenced CDR3 bases are TGTGCCAGCAGTGATGCTCCGGGCCAGGGGAACTCC. Its protein product is CASSDAPGQGNS. The CDR3 as a whole reads CASSDAPGQGNSDYTF. This chain links TRBV13-1 with TRBJ1-2, with a possible D match to TRBD1 (6 bases). From the germline J gene comes the end of the CDR3, since the read stops 4 residues before it. Germline-derived CDR1 and CDR2 are NSHNY and SYGAGN. V lost 0 bases to trimming and J lost 2 bases, with 14 bases between them. CDR3 length: 16 residues.

As for this clone: The genes and germline here are from mouse. The CDR3 goes on 4 residues after the read ends, and that part is filled in from the germline J gene. This sequence joins TRBV14 and TRBJ2-5, with 7 bases fitting TRBD2. Germline-derived CDR1 and CDR2 are SGHDT and FRDEAV. V shed 1 base and J 3 bases; nucleotides not matched to a gene: 2. The CDR3 contains 14 residues. The covered CDR3 bases are TGTGCCAGCAGTTTCGGCTGGGGGCAAGAC. Amino acid sequence: CASSFGWGQD. The full CDR3 protein reads CASSFGWGQDTQYF.

About this clone: These gene names are mouse names. The read ends 4 residues before the CDR3 terminus; that terminus is restored from the germline J gene. The gene calls are TRBV1 and TRBJ2-7; 11 bases fit TRBD2. Trimming at V came to 0 bases and at J to 2 bases, leaving 6 bases not matched to a gene. This CDR3 contains 17 residues. Germline V gene sequence: CDR1 NSQYPW, CDR2 LRSPGD (reference sequence). The CDR3 sequence is CTCSADGGTGGPYEQYF. The CDR3 DNA, read in part, is TGCACCTGCAGTGCAGACGGCGGGACTGGGGGCCCCTAT.